This TCR beta chain comes out of a study of T cells after posttransplantation cyclophosphamide. The table came from immunoSEQ multiplex PCR; TCRdb's copy has only in-frame clones and leaves some out. The repertoire holds about 16,000 clones, 94% seen once, with under 0.3% in the top ten. Study-level points and caveats: Blood and skin or GI T cell repertoires showed limited TRB overlap.

Trimming cost V 4 bases and J 1 base, with 11 bases left between them. The length of the CDR3 is 14 residues. CDR1 SNHLY and CDR2 FYNNEI come from the germline V gene. Cells defined as naive were viable CD3+CD4+ or CD3+CD8+ and CCR7+CD45RA+CD45RO-CD95-CD27+CD28+. This clone was observed a single time. The antigen remains unidentified. This clonotype originated in a woman between 45 and 60 years old in good health and a related stem cell transplant donor. This rearrangement joins TRBV2 to TRBJ2-7; D remains ambiguous. The source material was naive CD4+ T cells sorted from blood. Here the CDR3 DNA reads TGTGCCAGCAGTGTCTTTACAGTTTCCTACGAGCAGTACTTC. Its translation is CASSVFTVSYEQYF.